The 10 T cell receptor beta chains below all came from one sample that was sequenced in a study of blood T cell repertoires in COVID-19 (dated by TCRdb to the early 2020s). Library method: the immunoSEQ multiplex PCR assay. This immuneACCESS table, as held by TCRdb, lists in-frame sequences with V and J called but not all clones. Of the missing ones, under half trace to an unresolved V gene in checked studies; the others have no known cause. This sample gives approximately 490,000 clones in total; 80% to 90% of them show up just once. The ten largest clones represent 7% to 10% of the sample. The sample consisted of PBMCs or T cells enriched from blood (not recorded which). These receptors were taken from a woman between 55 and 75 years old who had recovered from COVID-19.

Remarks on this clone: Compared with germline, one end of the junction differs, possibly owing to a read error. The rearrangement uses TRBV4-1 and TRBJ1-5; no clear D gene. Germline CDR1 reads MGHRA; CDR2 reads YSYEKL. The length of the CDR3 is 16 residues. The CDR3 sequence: CASRQVPGVGNQPQHF. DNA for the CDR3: TGCGCCAGCAGACAAGTACCGGGAGTGGGCAATCAGCCCCAGCATTTT.

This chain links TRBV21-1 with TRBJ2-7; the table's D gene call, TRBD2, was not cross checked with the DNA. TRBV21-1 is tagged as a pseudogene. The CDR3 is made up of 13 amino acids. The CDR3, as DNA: TGTGCCAGCAGCAAAGGCCCGGGCTACGAGCAGTACGTC. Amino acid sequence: CASSKGPGYEQYV.

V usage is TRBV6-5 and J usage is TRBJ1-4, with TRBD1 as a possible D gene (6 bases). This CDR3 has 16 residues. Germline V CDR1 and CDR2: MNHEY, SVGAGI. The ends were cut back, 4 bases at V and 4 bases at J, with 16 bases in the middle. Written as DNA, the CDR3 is TGTGCCAGCAGTTTCCTCAGGGGAGGGGATAATGAAAAACTGTTTTTT. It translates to CASSFLRGGDNEKLFF.

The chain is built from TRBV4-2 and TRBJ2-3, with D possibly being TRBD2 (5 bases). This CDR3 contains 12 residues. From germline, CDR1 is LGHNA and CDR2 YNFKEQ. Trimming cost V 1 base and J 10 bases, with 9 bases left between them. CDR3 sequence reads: CASSQGEFAQYF. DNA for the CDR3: TGTGCCAGCAGCCAAGGGGAGTTTGCGCAGTATTTT.

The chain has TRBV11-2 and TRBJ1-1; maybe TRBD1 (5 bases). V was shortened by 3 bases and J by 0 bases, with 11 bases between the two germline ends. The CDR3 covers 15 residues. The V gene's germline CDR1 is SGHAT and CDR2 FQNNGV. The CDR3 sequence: CASSFAQGMNTEAFF. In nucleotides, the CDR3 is TGTGCCAGCAGCTTTGCTCAGGGCATGAACACTGAAGCTTTCTTT.

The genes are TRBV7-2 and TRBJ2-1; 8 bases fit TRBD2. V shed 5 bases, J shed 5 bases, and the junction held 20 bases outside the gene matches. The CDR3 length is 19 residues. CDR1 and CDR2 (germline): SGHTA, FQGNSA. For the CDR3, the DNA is TGTGCCAGCAGCCCGTCCCCCGGTCGGGGGGGGGCGACAAACAATGAGCAGTTCTTC. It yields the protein CASSPSPGRGGATNNEQFF.

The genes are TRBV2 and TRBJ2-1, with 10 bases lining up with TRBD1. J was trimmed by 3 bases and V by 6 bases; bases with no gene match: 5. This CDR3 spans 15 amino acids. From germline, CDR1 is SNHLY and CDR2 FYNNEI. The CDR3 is CASRTGTGDYNEQFF. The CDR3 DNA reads TGTGCCAGCAGGACCGGGACAGGGGACTACAATGAGCAGTTCTTC.

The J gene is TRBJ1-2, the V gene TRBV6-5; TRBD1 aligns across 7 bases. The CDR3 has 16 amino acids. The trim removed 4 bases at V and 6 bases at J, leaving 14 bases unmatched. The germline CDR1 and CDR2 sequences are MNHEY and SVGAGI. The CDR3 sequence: CASSSKTGYAFDGYTF. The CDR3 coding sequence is TGTGCCAGCAGTTCCAAGACAGGGTATGCTTTTGATGGCTACACCTTC.

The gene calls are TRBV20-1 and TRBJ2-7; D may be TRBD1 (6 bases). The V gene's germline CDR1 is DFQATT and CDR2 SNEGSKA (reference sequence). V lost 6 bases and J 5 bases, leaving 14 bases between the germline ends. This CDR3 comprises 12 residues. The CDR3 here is CSASLQGNEQYF. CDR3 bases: TGCAGTGCCAGTCTCCAGGGGAACGAGCAGTACTTC.

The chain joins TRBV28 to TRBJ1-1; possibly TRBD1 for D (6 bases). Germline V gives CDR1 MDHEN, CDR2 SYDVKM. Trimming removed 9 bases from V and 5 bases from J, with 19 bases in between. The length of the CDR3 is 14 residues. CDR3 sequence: CASRAGGARTEAFF. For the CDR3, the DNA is TGTGCCAGTAGGGCGGGGGGCGCCAGGACTGAAGCTTTCTTT.